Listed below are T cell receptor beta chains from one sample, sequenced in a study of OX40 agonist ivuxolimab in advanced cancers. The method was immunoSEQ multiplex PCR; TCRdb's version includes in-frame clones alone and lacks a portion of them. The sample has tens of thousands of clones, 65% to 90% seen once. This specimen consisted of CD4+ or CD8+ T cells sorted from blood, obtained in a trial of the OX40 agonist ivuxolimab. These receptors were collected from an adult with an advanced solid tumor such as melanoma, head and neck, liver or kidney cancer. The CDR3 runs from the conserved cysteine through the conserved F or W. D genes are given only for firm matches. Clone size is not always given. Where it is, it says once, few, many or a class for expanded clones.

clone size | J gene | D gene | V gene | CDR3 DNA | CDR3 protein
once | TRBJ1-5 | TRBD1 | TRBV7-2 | TGTGCCAGCAGCGGCGAGGGGACAGGGAACCATTTT | CASSGEGTGNHF
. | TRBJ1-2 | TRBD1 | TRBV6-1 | TGTGCCAGCAGTGAAGGGAGGACAGGGGCTGGGGGCTACACCTTC | CASSEGRTGAGGYTF
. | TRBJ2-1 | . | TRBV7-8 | TGTGCCAGCAGCAAGGTTCCCTACAATGAGCAGTTCTTC | CASSKVPYNEQFF
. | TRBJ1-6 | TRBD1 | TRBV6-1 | TGTGCCAGCAGAGGACAGGGTGGTAATTCACCCCTCCACTTT | CASRGQGGNSPLHF
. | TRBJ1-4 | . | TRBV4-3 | TGCGCCAGCAGCCAGTTGGGCAGGAATGAAAAACTGTTTTTT | CASSQLGRNEKLFF
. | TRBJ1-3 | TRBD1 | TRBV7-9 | TGTGCCATCCCCAAACAGGGGGTCTCTGGAAACACCATATATTTT | CAIPKQGVSGNTIYF
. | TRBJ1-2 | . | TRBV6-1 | TGTGCCACCGCACGGATTAATGGGTATGGCTACACCTTC | CATARINGYGYTF
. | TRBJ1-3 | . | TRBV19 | TGTGCCAGTAGTATCCCCGGGACACGGATAACTGGAAACACCATATATTTT | CASSIPGTRITGNTIYF
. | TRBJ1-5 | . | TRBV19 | TGTGCCAGTAGTCGAGGTTATGGCAATCAGCCCCAGCATTTT | CASSRGYGNQPQHF
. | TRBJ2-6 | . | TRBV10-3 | TGTGCCACCCGAACAGGCTCTGGGGCCAACGTCCTGACTTTC | CATRTGSGANVLTF
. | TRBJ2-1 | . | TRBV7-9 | TGTGCCAGCAGCCAATACGTGGGGGCGGATGAGCAGTTCTTC | CASSQYVGADEQFF
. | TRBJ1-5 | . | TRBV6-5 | TGTGCCAGCAGGCGCAGGGTAACGGATCAGCCCCAGCATTTT | CASRRRVTDQPQHF
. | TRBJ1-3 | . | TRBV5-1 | TGCGCCAGCAGGGAGGAAGGGGTCTCTGGAAACACCATATATTTT | CASREEGVSGNTIYF
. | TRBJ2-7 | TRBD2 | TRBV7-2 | TGTGCCAGCAGCTTAGCTCCTGCGGGGGTATACGAGCAGTACTTC | CASSLAPAGVYEQYF
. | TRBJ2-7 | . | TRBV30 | TGTGCCTGGAGTGTACGGGACACCTACGAGCAGTACTTC | CAWSVRDTYEQYF
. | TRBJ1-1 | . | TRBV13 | TGTGCCAGCAGCTTGAGGCGGAACACTGAAGCTTTCTTT | CASSLRRNTEAFF
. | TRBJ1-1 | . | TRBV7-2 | TGTGCCAGCAGCCCCGGGGCAGGCGAAGCTTTCTTT | CASSPGAGEAFF
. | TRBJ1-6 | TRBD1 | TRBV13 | TGTGCCAGCAGCTTAAATTCGGGGGACAGAAAACCCCTCCACTTT | CASSLNSGDRKPLHF
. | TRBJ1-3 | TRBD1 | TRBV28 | TGTGCCATCCTAGGACAGGGTAGGGACCCCTCTGGAAACACCATATATTTT | CAILGQGRDPSGNTIYF
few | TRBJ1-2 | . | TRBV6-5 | TGTGCCAGCAGTTATCGAGGCGCTGGCTACACCTTC | CASSYRGAGYTF
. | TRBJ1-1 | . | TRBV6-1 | TGTGCCAGCAGTGAATATCGGGGGTTCACTGAAGCTTTCTTT | CASSEYRGFTEAFF
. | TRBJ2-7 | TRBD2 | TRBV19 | TGTGCCAGTAGTCTCCAAGCGGGGGGTTCCTACGAGCAGTACTTC | CASSLQAGGSYEQYF
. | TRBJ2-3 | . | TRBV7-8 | TGTGCCAGCAGCTTAGGATATGGGTCGGCAGATACGCAGTATTTT | CASSLGYGSADTQYF
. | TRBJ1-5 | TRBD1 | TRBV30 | TGTGCCTGGAACAGGGGGAGCAATCAGCCCCAGCATTTT | CAWNRGSNQPQHF
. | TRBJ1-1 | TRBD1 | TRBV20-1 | TGCAGTGGAAAGGGGGCCAGTGAAGCTTTCTTT | CSGKGASEAFF
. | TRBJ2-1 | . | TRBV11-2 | TGTGCCAGCAGTCAAGGGGGGCTTAAGTTCTTC | CASSQGGLKFF
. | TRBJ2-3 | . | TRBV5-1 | TGCGCCAGCAGCTTGGGGGGGAGTGGGCCAGATACGCAGTATTTT | CASSLGGSGPDTQYF
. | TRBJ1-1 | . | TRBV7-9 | TGTGCCAGCAGCCGAGGGCAGCAGAACACTGAAGCTTTCTTT | CASSRGQQNTEAFF
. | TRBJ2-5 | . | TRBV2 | TGTGCCAGCAGTGAAGAGGCGGGGGCCTCAGAGACCCAGTACTTC | CASSEEAGASETQYF
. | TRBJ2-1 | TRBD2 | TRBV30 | TGTGCCGGCTTGACTAGCGGGGGGGCTACCGAGTTCTTC | CAGLTSGGATEFF
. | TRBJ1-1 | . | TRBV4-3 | TGCGCCAGCAGCCGGGGGGTTAGGACTGAAGCTTTCTTT | CASSRGVRTEAFF
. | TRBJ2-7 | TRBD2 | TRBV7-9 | TGTGCCAGCAGTTCCCTGGACGGGAGGCACGAGCAGTACTTC | CASSSLDGRHEQYF
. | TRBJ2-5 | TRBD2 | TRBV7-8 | TGTGCCAGCAGCTTAAAACTCGCGGCATGGGGTACTAGCGGGAGAGAAGAGACCCAGTACTTC | CASSLKLAAWGTSGREETQYF
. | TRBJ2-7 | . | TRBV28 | TGTGCCAGCAGTTTGGGAACCTACGAGCAGTACTTC | CASSLGTYEQYF